This T cell receptor beta chain was sequenced during a study of beta chain features in type 1 diabetes. The wider study: In all, 107,917,701 sorted cells from all samples were analyzed.

Sequencing targeted expressed TCRB transcripts, as all isolated RNA had been reverse transcribed. For naive, central memory and regulatory T cell samples, reads averaged around 3.6 million. The method was immunoSEQ multiplex PCR; TCRdb's version includes in-frame clones alone and lacks a portion of them. The sample lists almost 350,000 clones; 6.5% to 10% were seen once. Trimming took off 3 bases at V and 7 bases at J, with 14 bases between the two ends. Per germline, CDR1 MGHDK and CDR2 SYGVNS. This CDR3 spans 14 amino acids. Researchers reported sorting CD4+ naive, central memory, regulatory and stem cell-like memory cells via CD45RO/CCR7/CD25/CD127/CD95/CD27.

Sequencing was performed on central memory CD4+ T cells from blood. This chain links TRBV25-1 with TRBJ2-3; tentative D call: TRBD2 (6 bases). This sequence was found in a woman aged 18 to 35 in good health. The CDR3 region is CASSDAGSTNTQYF. In DNA form, the CDR3 reads TGTGCCAGCAGTGACGCCGGGAGTACCAATACGCAGTATTTT.